The present T cell receptor (beta chain) was sequenced within a study of human thymus T cells. Overall study results and limits: Apparent bias marked the V and J gene usage of thymic and blood repertoires.

In the case of this clone: Its antigen remains unidentified.

The study used thymus tissue resected during corrective heart surgery. Healthy Finnish infants undergoing corrective surgery for congenital heart defects provided the donor material. Assay used: immunoSEQ multiplex PCR; TCRdb lists only in-frame clones, some missing. The repertoire includes tens of thousands of clones, over 85% of them detected once, and 0.03% to 0.035% sits in the top ten. The length of the CDR3 is 15 residues. Per germline, CDR1 SEHNR and CDR2 FQNEAQ (reference sequence). Trimming took 5 bases from V and 7 from J; bases not matched to a gene: 12. The chain uses TRBV7-9 and TRBJ1-1; 8 bases are shared with TRBD1. The sample was thymus tissue. This TCR was sampled from a girl under three years old with a congenital heart defect but otherwise immunologically healthy. This chain's CDR3 is CASSQDRARISEAFF. Written as DNA, the CDR3 is TGTGCCAGCAGCCAGGACAGGGCCAGGATTAGTGAAGCTTTCTTT.